Listed here are 22 T cell receptor beta chains from one sample, sequenced in a study of blood T cell repertoires in COVID-19. Produced via immunoSEQ multiplex PCR; TCRdb's table is partial and in-frame only. The table includes 350,000 to 500,000 clones, 88% detected once. Sequencing input: PBMCs or T cells enriched from blood (not recorded which). The receptors derive from a woman aged 18-29 years who had been exposed to COVID-19.

The chain is built from TRBV6-2 or TRBV6-3 and TRBJ1-5, with 8 bases that match TRBD1. There are 17 residues in the CDR3. The V gene end was trimmed by 5 bases and the J gene end by 4 bases; junction bases not matched to a gene: 13. Germline assignment: CDR1 MNHEY and CDR2 SVGEGT. Written as DNA, the CDR3 is TGTGCCAGCAGTACCCTCCAAGGACAGGGTGAAAATCAGCCCCAGCATTTT. It codes for CASSTLQGQGENQPQHF.

The V gene is TRBV9, the J gene TRBJ2-1, with 11 bases matching TRBD2. Germline V lookup: CDR1 SGDLS, CDR2 YYNGEE. Germline trimming cut 2 bases from V and 6 bases from J; bases unmatched to any gene: 1. The CDR3 runs to 14 residues. Here the CDR3 reads CASSVLAGGNEQFF. CDR3 DNA: TGTGCCAGCAGCGTCCTAGCGGGGGGCAATGAGCAGTTCTTC.

V is TRBV28 and J is TRBJ2-7; no reliable D call. Per germline, CDR1 MDHEN and CDR2 SYDVKM. Trimming cost V 7 bases and J 3 bases, with 13 bases left between them. The CDR3 runs 13 residues. The CDR3, as DNA: TGTGCCAGCACCTTTGCCCAACTCTACGAGCAGTACTTC. Translating gives CASTFAQLYEQYF.

The chain has TRBV2 and TRBJ1-2, with 9 bases lining up with TRBD1. The J segment lost 1 base and the V segment lost 2 bases, leaving 8 bases of the junction unmatched. From germline, CDR1 is SNHLY and CDR2 FYNNEI. This CDR3 has 17 amino acids. The CDR3 nucleotides read TGTGCCAGCAGTGAATCTGGGACAGGGCAATTTAACTATGGCTACACCTTC. As protein: CASSESGTGQFNYGYTF.

V gene TRBV6-2 or TRBV6-3 combines with J gene TRBJ2-5; D not resolved. Per germline, CDR1 MNHEY and CDR2 SVGEGT. This CDR3 contains 13 residues. Trimming left V 2 bases short and J 1 base short, with 5 bases between. This CDR3 reads CASSYRVQETQYF. CDR3 in DNA: TGTGCCAGCAGTTACCGAGTCCAAGAGACCCAGTACTTC.

This CDR3 reads CASSYSRGTPSYEQYF. The CDR3 DNA reads TGTGCCAGCAGTTACTCGCGCGGGACGCCTTCCTACGAGCAGTACTTC. The V call is TRBV6-5, the J call TRBJ2-7, with D tentatively TRBD2 (6 bases). Trimming left V 0 bases short and J 1 base short, with 13 bases between. Looked up from germline, CDR1 is MNHEY and CDR2 is SVGAGI. The CDR3 loop spans 16 amino acids.

The chain is built from TRBV28 and TRBJ1-5; D gene unclear. The CDR3 runs 14 residues. Germline lookup yields CDR1 MDHEN and CDR2 SYDVKM. V was trimmed by 8 bases and J by 4 bases, leaving 15 bases between them. CDR3 bases: TGTGCCAGCCTCGAACCGGGATTTAATCAGCCCCAGCATTTT. Its translation is CASLEPGFNQPQHF.

V gene TRBV20-1 combines with J gene TRBJ2-7; D possibly corresponds to TRBD2 (5 bases). CDR3 size: 15 residues. Germline V CDR1 and CDR2: DFQATT, SNEGSKA (reference sequence). V shed 3 bases and J shed 4 bases, with 19 bases lying between them. CDR3 loop: CSASLHAGSTYEQYF. The CDR3, as DNA: TGCAGTGCTAGTCTTCACGCGGGCAGCACTTACGAGCAGTACTTC.

The chain carries TRBV19 and TRBJ1-6; perhaps TRBD1 as D (5 bases). This CDR3 is 17 amino acids long. Germline lookup yields CDR1 LNHDA and CDR2 SQIVND (reference sequence). Trimming removed 4 bases at V and 3 bases at J, with 16 bases between. In DNA form, the CDR3 reads TGTGCCAGTAGTACCTCTCTACAGGCAATCTATAATTCACCCCTCCACTTT. This translates into CASSTSLQAIYNSPLHF.

This clone showed up just once. V and J are TRBV5-5 and TRBJ2-3; 7 bases line up with TRBD1. Germline CDR1 is SGHKS and CDR2 is YYEKEE (reference sequence). The CDR3 covers 15 residues. J gave up 1 base and V 0 bases, and 2 bases lay outside the gene matches. The CDR3 DNA follows: TGTGCCAGCAGCTTGGCCGGACAGGGCACAGATACGCAGTATTTT. Its protein is CASSLAGQGTDTQYF. Filled out from reference TRBV5-5 and TRBJ2-3, the complete variable domain reads DAGVTQSPTHLIKTRGQQVTLRCSPISGHKSVSWYQQVLGQGPQFIFQYYEKEERGRGNFPDRFSARQFPNYSSELNVNALLLGDSALYLCASSLAGQGTDTQYFGPGTRLTVL.

The chain recombines TRBV4-3 with TRBJ2-3; the match to TRBD2 covers 13 bases. Germline V CDR1 and CDR2: LGHNA, YSLEER. V was clipped by 0 bases and J by 4 bases; unmatched bases: 1. The CDR3 is 16 residues long. The chain's CDR3 is CASSQELAGGPDTQYF. In DNA form, the CDR3 reads TGCGCCAGCAGCCAAGAACTAGCGGGGGGGCCAGATACGCAGTATTTT.

This clone was observed a few times. The chain combines TRBV19 with TRBJ1-5; D gene uncertain. Germline CDR1 and CDR2: LNHDA and SQIVND (reference sequence). Trimming removed 7 bases at V and 1 base at J, with 14 bases between. The CDR3 is made up of 15 amino acids. The CDR3 bases are TGTGCCAGTATGACTGAGGGTTTCAGCAATCAGCCCCAGCATTTT. Its protein is CASMTEGFSNQPQHF. The variable domain in full, with the rest retrieved from reference TRBV19 and TRBJ1-5, is DGGITQSPKYLFRKEGQNVTLSCEQNLNHDAMYWYRQDPGQGLRLIYYSQIVNDFQKGDIAEGYSVSREKKESFPLTVTSAQKNPTAFYLCASMTEGFSNQPQHFGDGTRLSIL.

The chain combines TRBV5-1 with TRBJ2-1, with TRBD1 as a possible D gene (6 bases). With 6 bases removed from V and 6 bases from J, the gap between germline ends came to 19 bases. The V gene's germline CDR1 is SGHRS and CDR2 YFSETQ. The CDR3 consists of 15 residues. CDR3 sequence: CASTVGAGEGNEQFF. In DNA form, the CDR3 reads TGCGCCAGCACGGTGGGGGCAGGGGAAGGCAATGAGCAGTTCTTC.

This clone has a single count. This chain uses TRBV9 with TRBJ2-1, with no clear D. The CDR3 sequence is 13 residues long. Germline-derived CDR1 and CDR2 are SGDLS and YYNGEE. V was pared by 6 bases and J by 0 bases, with 7 bases between. The CDR3 loop is CASNQYSYNEQFF. In DNA form, the CDR3 reads TGTGCCAGCAACCAGTACTCCTACAATGAGCAGTTCTTC.

This chain connects TRBV6-5 to TRBJ1-1, with TRBD1 matching 9 bases. Germline V CDR1 and CDR2: MNHEY, SVGAGI. The CDR3 loop spans 12 amino acids. Trimming at V came to 4 bases and at J to 11 bases, leaving 5 bases not matched to a gene. CDR3 sequence reads: CASSSTGGEAFF. Here the CDR3 DNA reads TGTGCCAGCAGTTCGACAGGGGGTGAGGCTTTCTTT.

The chain recombines TRBV30 with TRBJ1-2; D is unresolved. Trimming took off 4 bases at V and 0 bases at J, with 24 bases between the two ends. CDR1 and CDR2 (germline): GTSNPN, SVGIG (reference sequence). This CDR3 has 18 residues. Written as DNA, the CDR3 is TGTGCCTGGACCCCACCCCTCCCGGGGTCCGGCTCTAACTATGGCTACACCTTC. Its protein product is CAWTPPLPGSGSNYGYTF.

This clone was seen only a few times. The chain is built from TRBV5-1 and TRBJ1-2; D possibly corresponds to TRBD1 (6 bases). The V gene lost 3 bases and the J gene lost 7 bases, with 10 bases spanning the gap. The CDR3 is 12 residues long. From germline, CDR1 is SGHRS and CDR2 YFSETQ. The CDR3 DNA sequence: TGCGCCAGCAGCTCGACAGGCGGTGGCTACACCTTC. Protein product: CASSSTGGGYTF.

The rearrangement links TRBV25-1 to TRBJ2-7, with 7 nucleotides matching TRBD1. The CDR3 sequence is 14 residues long. CDR1 MGHDK and CDR2 SYGVNS come from the germline V gene. With V trimmed by 1 base and J by 3 bases, 3 bases remained unmatched. The CDR3 DNA reads TGTGCCAGCAGTGAATGGACAGGTTTCTACGAGCAGTACTTC. It is translated as CASSEWTGFYEQYF.

This sequence joins TRBV13 and TRBJ2-7; 7 nucleotides line up with TRBD2. V gave up 4 bases and J gave up 6 bases; unmatched junction bases: 12. The CDR3 extends over 15 amino acids. Germline CDR1 PRHDT, CDR2 FYEKMQ (reference sequence). The CDR3 nucleotides are TGTGCCAGCAGCTCTAGCGGCCCGCTGCTTGGCGAGCAGTACTTC. This encodes CASSSSGPLLGEQYF.

This sequence joins TRBV3-1 (or the pseudogene TRBV3-2) and TRBJ1-1; D might be TRBD1 (6 bases). Trimming left V 6 bases short and J 12 bases short, with 14 bases between. CDR3 length equals 11 residues. Per germline, CDR1 LGHDT and CDR2 YNNKEL (reference sequence). Written as DNA, the CDR3 is TGTGCCAGCAGTCACGACAGGAGGTCTTTCTTT. Its translation is CASSHDRRSFF.

The rearrangement joins TRBV28 to TRBJ2-7; possible D gene TRBD2, 6 bases. The CDR3 has 15 amino acids. CDR1 MDHEN and CDR2 SYDVKM come from the germline V gene. V was pared by 6 bases and J by 1 base, with 16 bases between. CDR3 sequence (DNA): TGTGCCAGCAGCATATCGTCCAGCGGGTCCTACGAGCAGTACTTC. The encoded protein is CASSISSSGSYEQYF.

The rearrangement links TRBV7-2 to TRBJ2-5, with D possibly being TRBD1 (6 bases). There are 16 residues in the CDR3. The germline V gene encodes CDR1 SGHTA and CDR2 FQGNSA. With 2 bases removed from V and 4 bases from J, the gap between germline ends came to 17 bases. The CDR3 DNA follows: TGTGCCAGCAGCTTAAGGGGGACGGGGTCGCTAGAGACCCAGTACTTC. Residues: CASSLRGTGSLETQYF.